This section outlines one T cell receptor beta chain sequence together with its context. The data belong to a study of blood T cell repertoires in COVID-19. As for the study in general: The analysed material was cDNA or gDNA that came from T cells, B-cell-depleted T cells, or PBMCs.

Here immunoSEQ multiplex PCR was the method, and the copy in TCRdb shows in-frame clones only, minus some. Found here are approximately 150,000 clones, about four fifths of them singletons; the top ten hold over 10%. Trimming left V 0 bases short and J 4 bases short, with 13 bases between. The CDR3 has 15 amino acids. Germline V gene data show CDR1 as SGHRS and CDR2 as YFSETQ. J is TRBJ1-1 and V is TRBV5-1, with a tentative D call TRBD1 (5 bases). The sequence was collected from a man between 65 and 85 years old who had recovered from COVID-19. The sample consisted of peripheral blood. The CDR3 sequence is CASSLAGEGSTEAFF. The CDR3 DNA is TGCGCCAGCAGCTTGGCCGGGGAGGGGAGCACTGAAGCTTTCTTT.